A single TCR beta chain is shown here with its context. As yet, its antigen is unknown. Sequencing used immunoSEQ multiplex PCR; TCRdb keeps in-frame clones, though not all of them. The table shows around 150,000 clones, with 82% occurring only once. These data come from a study of cytomegalovirus exposure and HLA in healthy donors. Findings and limits, study-wide: According to a later analysis, TCR clusters from the first cohort tended to co-occur in the 120 or so validation repertoires.

The TCR sequence derives from a man aged 25 to 45 in good health and CMV-seropositive. The source material was PBMCs.

CDR3: CASSVTSGAGTNEQFF. The CDR3 nucleotides are TGTGCCAGCAGCGTAACTAGCGGGGCCGGAACCAATGAGCAGTTCTTC. V gene TRBV11-2 combines with J gene TRBJ2-1; 10 bases are a match to TRBD2. V was clipped by 5 bases and J by 6 bases; unmatched bases: 10. Germline lookup yields CDR1 SGHAT and CDR2 FQNNGV. This CDR3 is built from 16 residues.